The entry below gives a single T cell receptor (beta chain) sequence along with its context. This sample was included in a study of blood T cell repertoires in COVID-19. Measured with immunoSEQ multiplex PCR; TCRdb has only the in-frame clones, and not every one. The sample contains roughly 250,000 clones, around 88% of which appear only once. Germline V gene data show CDR1 as LNHDA and CDR2 as SQIVND (reference sequence). Trimming cost V 8 bases and J 5 bases, with 21 bases left between them. This CDR3 spans 15 amino acids. This chain links TRBV19 with TRBJ1-1; possible D gene TRBD1, 5 bases. The receptor was derived from a man aged 35 to 55 who had recovered from COVID-19. Sequenced sample: PBMCs or T cells enriched from blood (not recorded which). The CDR3 DNA reads TGTGCCAGTGAAAAGACAGTGCGGCAAAGGACTGAAGCTTTCTTT. It is translated as CASEKTVRQRTEAFF.